These T cell receptor beta chains were read from a single sample in a study of T cell responses to AZD1222 COVID-19 vaccine. Some clones are missing from TCRdb's copy, which holds only in-frame ones; the method was immunoSEQ multiplex PCR. The sample includes about 130,000 clones, roughly nine tenths of them seen just once. The sequences come from peripheral blood, collected on day 0 of AZD1222 vaccination. The receptors here all came from an adult in good health. Each CDR3 is given with its conserved first and last residue. D genes are given only for firm matches. Clone size is given for some rows only: seen once, a few or many times, or a class if the clone is expanded.

j_call	clone_size	d_call	v_call	cdr3_nt	cdr3_aa
TRBJ1-2	NA	NA	TRBV27	TGTGCCAGCAGTCCAACCCAGAGTCCGGGGGGCTACACCTTC	CASSPTQSPGGYTF
TRBJ1-2	NA	NA	TRBV21-1	TGTCCGAGGGGGTATGGCTACACCTTC	CPRGYGYTF
TRBJ1-6	NA	NA	TRBV7-7	TGTGCTAGCAGCCCGCAGCCAGGGGATTCACCCCTCCACTTT	CASSPQPGDSPLHF
TRBJ2-4	NA	NA	TRBV6-5	TGTGCCAGCAGTTGGGGAAACATTCAGTACTTC	CASSWGNIQYF
TRBJ1-4	NA	NA	TRBV7-6	TGTGCCAGCAGCTTTCAGGGACCACGCGAAAAACTGTTTTTT	CASSFQGPREKLFF
TRBJ1-3	NA	TRBD1	TRBV7-2	TGTGCCAGCAGCTACAGACAGGGTGCCGTGAGCTCTGGAAACACCATATATTTT	CASSYRQGAVSSGNTIYF
TRBJ2-3	NA	NA	TRBV7-2	TGTGCCAGCAGCTTAACGAACACAGATACGCAGTATTTT	CASSLTNTDTQYF
TRBJ1-5	NA	TRBD1	TRBV4-3	TGCGCCAGCAGCCAAGACGACAGGGCCAATCAGCCCCAGCATTTT	CASSQDDRANQPQHF
TRBJ2-1	NA	TRBD2	TRBV5-5	TGTGCCAGCAGCACCCTGGGGGGGACCTACAATGAGCAGTTCTTC	CASSTLGGTYNEQFF
TRBJ1-6	NA	NA	TRBV18	TGTGCCAGCTCACCGGACGGGGATTCACCCCTCCACTTT	CASSPDGDSPLHF
TRBJ2-3	NA	TRBD1	TRBV4-1	TGCGCCAGCAGCCACAGGACAGGGGGTAGGAGCACAGATACGCAGTATTTT	CASSHRTGGRSTDTQYF
TRBJ2-3	NA	NA	TRBV9	TGTGCCAGCAGCGTAGTGGGAGGCACAGATACGCAGTATTTT	CASSVVGGTDTQYF
TRBJ2-1	once	NA	TRBV20-1	TGCAGTGCTAGTCACCCAGCCGGGTACAATGAGCAGTTCTTC	CSASHPAGYNEQFF
TRBJ1-1	NA	NA	TRBV4-1	TGCGCCAGCAGCCAAAGGGGTGGAGGGCCCTTGAACACTGAAGCTTTCTTT	CASSQRGGGPLNTEAFF
TRBJ1-1	NA	NA	TRBV5-1	TGCGCCAGCAGCTTTGTTGTGGGAGGCACTGAAGCTTTCTTT	CASSFVVGGTEAFF
TRBJ2-2	NA	NA	TRBV6-5	TGTGCCAGCAGTTACTATTTCGGTAACGGGGAGCTGTTTTTT	CASSYYFGNGELFF
TRBJ2-7	NA	TRBD1	TRBV18	TGTGCCAGCTCACCATCAGGACAGGGGAAATACGAGCAGTACTTC	CASSPSGQGKYEQYF
TRBJ2-5	NA	NA	TRBV5-4	TGTGCCAGCAGCCGAGGGGTCCAAGAGACCCAGTACTTC	CASSRGVQETQYF
TRBJ2-7	few	NA	TRBV4-1	TGCGCCAGCAGCCTCGCGGAGGTCCCTAGCTACGAGCAGTACTTC	CASSLAEVPSYEQYF
TRBJ2-2	NA	NA	TRBV7-7	TGTGCTAGCAGTCCTAGTGGGGCCGGGGAGCTGTTTTTT	CASSPSGAGELFF